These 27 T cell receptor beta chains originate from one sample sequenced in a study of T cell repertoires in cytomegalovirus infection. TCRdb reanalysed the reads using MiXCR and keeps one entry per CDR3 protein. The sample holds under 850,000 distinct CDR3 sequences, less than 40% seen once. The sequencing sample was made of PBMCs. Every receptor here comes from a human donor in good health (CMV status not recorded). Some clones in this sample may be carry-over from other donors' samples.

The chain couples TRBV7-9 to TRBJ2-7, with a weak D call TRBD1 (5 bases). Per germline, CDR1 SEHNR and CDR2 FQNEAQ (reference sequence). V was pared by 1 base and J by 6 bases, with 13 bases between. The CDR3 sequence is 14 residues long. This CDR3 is CASSLGQGPSEQYF. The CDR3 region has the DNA TGTGCCAGCAGCTTAGGGCAGGGTCCCAGCGAGCAGTACTTC.

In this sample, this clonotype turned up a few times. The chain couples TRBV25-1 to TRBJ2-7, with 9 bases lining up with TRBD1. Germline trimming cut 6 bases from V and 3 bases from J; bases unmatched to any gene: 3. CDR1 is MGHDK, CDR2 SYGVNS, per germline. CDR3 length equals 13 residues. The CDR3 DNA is TGTGCCAGCAGGGGGACAGGGATCTACGAGCAGTACTTC. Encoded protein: CASRGTGIYEQYF.

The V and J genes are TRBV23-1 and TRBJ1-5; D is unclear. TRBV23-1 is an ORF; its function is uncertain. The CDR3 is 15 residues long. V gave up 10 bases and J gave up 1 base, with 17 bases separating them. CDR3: CAKRRTQESNQPQHF. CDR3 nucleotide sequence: TGCGCCAAAAGGAGGACCCAGGAGAGCAATCAGCCCCAGCATTTT.

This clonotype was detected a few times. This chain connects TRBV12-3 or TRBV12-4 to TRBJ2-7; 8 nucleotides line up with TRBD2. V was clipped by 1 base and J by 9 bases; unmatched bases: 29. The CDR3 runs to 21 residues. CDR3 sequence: CASSLVGSGGRGRFSDHRQYF. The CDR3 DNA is TGTGCCAGCAGTTTAGTCGGGAGCGGGGGAAGGGGACGGTTTTCCGACCACCGGCAGTACTTC.

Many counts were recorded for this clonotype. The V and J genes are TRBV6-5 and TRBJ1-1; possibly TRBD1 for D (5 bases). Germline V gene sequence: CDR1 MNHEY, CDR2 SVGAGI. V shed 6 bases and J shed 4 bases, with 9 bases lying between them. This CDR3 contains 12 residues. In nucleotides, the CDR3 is TGTGCCAGCAGCGCTGACAGCACTGAAGCTTTCTTT. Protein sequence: CASSADSTEAFF.

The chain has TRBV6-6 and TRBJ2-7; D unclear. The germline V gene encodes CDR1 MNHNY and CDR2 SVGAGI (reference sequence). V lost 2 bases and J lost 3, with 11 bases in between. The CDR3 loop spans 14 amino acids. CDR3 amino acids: CASSYGASYYEQYF. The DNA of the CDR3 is TGTGCCAGCAGTTACGGTGCATCTTACTACGAGCAGTACTTC.

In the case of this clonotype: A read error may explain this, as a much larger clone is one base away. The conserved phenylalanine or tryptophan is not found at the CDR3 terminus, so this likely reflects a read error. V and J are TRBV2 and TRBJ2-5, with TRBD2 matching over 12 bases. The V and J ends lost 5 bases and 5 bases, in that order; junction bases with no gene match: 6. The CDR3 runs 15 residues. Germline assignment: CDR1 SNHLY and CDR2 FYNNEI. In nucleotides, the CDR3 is TGTGCCAGCAGTCGGACTAGCGGGATGGGGGAGACCCAGTACTTA. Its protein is CASSRTSGMGETQYL.

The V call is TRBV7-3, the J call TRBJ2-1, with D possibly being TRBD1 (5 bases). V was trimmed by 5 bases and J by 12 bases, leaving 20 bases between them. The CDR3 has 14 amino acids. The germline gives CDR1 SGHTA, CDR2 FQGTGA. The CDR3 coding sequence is TGTGCCAGCAGCCCATCCTCTCAGGGTGACTGGCAGTTCTTC. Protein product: CASSPSSQGDWQFF.

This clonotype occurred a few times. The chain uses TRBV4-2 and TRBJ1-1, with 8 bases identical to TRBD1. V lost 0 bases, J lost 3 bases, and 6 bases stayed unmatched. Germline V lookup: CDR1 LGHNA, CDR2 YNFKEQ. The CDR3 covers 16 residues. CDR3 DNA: TGTGCCAGCAGCCAAGATCTACTGACAGGGGACACTGAAGCTTTCTTT. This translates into CASSQDLLTGDTEAFF.

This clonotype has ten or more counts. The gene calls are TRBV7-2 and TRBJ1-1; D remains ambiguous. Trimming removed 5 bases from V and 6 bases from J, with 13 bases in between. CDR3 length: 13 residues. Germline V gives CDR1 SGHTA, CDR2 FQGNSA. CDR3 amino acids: CASSPYLGAEAFF. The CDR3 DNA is TGTGCCAGCAGCCCTTACCTGGGCGCTGAAGCTTTCTTT.

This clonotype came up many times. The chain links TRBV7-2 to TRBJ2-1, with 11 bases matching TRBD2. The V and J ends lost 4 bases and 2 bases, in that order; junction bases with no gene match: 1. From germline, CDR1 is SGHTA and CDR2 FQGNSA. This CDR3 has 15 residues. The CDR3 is CASSYSGGAYNEQFF. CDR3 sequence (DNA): TGTGCCAGCAGCTATAGCGGGGGGGCCTACAATGAGCAGTTCTTC.

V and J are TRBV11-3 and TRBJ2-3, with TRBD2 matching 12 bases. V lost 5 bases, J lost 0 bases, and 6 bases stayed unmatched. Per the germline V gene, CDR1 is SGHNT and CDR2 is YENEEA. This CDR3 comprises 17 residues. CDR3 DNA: TGTGCCAGCAGCACGGGACTAGCGGGCGCTAGCACAGATACGCAGTATTTT. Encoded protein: CASSTGLAGASTDTQYF.

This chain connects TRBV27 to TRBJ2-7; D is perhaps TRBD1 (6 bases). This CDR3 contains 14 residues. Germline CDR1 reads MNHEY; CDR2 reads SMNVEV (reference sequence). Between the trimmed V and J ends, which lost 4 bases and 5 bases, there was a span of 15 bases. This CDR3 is CASSSSTGLDEQYF. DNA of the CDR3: TGTGCCAGCAGTTCGTCGACAGGTCTTGACGAGCAGTACTTC.

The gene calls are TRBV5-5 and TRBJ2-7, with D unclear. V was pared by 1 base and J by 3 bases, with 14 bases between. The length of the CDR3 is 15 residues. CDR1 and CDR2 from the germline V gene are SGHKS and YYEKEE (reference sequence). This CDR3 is CASSLHSDINYEQYF. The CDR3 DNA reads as TGTGCCAGCAGCTTGCATTCCGACATTAACTACGAGCAGTACTTC.

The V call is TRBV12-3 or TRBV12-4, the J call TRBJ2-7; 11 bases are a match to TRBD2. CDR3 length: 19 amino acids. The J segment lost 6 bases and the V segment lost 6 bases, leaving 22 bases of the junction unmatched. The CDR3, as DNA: TGTGCCAGCAGCCCGACAGGGAGAGGACTAGCGGGCTTACCTCCCGAGCAGTACTTC. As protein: CASSPTGRGLAGLPPEQYF.

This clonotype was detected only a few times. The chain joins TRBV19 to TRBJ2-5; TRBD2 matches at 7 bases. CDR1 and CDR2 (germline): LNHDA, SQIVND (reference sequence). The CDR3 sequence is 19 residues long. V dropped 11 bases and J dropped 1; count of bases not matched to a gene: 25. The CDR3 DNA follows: TGTGCCCCGTACAGTTGGGGGGGGGAGGGACCGACCCCCCAAGAGACCCAGTACTTC. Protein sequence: CAPYSWGGEGPTPQETQYF.

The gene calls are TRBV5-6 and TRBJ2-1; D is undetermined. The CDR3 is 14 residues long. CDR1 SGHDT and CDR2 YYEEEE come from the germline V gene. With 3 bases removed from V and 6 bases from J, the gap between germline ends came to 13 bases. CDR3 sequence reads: CASSSVEYGNEQFF. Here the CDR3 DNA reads TGTGCCAGCAGCTCCGTGGAGTACGGCAATGAGCAGTTCTTC. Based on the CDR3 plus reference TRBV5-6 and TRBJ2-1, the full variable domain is DAGVTQSPTHLIKTRGQQVTLRCSPKSGHDTVSWYQQALGQGPQFIFQYYEEEERQRGNFPDRFSGHQFPNYSSELNVNALLLGDSALYLCASSSVEYGNEQFFGPGTRLTVL.

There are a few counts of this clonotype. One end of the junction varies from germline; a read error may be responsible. CDR3 sequence: CASSQLEERF. The CDR3 nucleotides are TGTGCCAGCAGCCAATTGGAAGAGAGGTTC. The rearrangement uses TRBV14 and TRBJ2-5, with D uncertain. The CDR3 covers 10 residues. CDR1 and CDR2 from the germline V gene are SGHDN and FVKESK.

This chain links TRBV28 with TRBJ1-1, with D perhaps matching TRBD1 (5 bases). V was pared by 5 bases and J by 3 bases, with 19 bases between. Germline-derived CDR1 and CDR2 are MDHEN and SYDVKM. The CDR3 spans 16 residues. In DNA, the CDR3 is TGTGCCAGCAGTCGGGGTCCCGGGGGGTTGGACACTGAAGCTTTCTTT. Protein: CASSRGPGGLDTEAFF.

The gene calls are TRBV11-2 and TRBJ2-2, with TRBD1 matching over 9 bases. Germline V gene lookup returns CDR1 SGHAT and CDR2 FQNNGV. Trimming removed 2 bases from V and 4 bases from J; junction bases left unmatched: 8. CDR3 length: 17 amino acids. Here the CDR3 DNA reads TGTGCCAGCAGCTTAAGGGCCGGGACAGGGTCCACCGGGGAGCTGTTTTTT. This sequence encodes CASSLRAGTGSTGELFF.

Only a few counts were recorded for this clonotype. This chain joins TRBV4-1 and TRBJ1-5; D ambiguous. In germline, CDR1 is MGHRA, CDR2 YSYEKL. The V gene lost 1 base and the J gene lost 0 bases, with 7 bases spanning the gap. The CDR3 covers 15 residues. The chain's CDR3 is CASSQVEDSNQPQHF. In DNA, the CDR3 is TGCGCCAGCAGCCAAGTCGAGGATAGCAATCAGCCCCAGCATTTT.

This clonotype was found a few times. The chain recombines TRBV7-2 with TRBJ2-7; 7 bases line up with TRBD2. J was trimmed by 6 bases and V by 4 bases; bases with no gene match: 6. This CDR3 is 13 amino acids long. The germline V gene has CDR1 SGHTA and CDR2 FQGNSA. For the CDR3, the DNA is TGTGCCAGCAGCTCCTGGGGGGGGGTCGAGCAGTACTTC. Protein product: CASSSWGGVEQYF.

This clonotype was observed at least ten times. The CDR3 loop reads CASSRQGAASGANVLTF. CDR3 coding DNA: TGTGCCAGCAGCAGACAGGGGGCAGCATCTGGGGCCAACGTCCTGACTTTC. This chain uses TRBV7-2 with TRBJ2-6; 10 positions agree with TRBD1. V shed 5 bases and J 1 base; nucleotides not matched to a gene: 5. Per germline, CDR1 SGHTA and CDR2 FQGNSA. The CDR3 consists of 17 residues.

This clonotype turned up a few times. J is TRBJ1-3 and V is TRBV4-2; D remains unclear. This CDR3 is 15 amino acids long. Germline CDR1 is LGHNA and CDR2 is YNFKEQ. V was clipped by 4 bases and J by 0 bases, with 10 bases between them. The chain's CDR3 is CASSPTTLSGNTIYF. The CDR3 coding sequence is TGTGCCAGCAGCCCCACGACCCTCTCTGGAAACACCATATATTTT.

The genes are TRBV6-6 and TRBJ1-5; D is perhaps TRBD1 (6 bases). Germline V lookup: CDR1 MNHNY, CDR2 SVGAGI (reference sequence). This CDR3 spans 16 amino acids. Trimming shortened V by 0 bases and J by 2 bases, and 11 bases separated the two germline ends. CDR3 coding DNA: TGTGCCAGCAGTTACTCAGGAGGGGGTGGCAATCAGCCCCAGCATTTT. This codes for CASSYSGGGGNQPQHF.

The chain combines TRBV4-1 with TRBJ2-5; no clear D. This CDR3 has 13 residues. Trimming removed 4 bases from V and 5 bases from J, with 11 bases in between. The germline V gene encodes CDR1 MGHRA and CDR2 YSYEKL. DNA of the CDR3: TGCGCCAGCAGCCCCCGACATCCGGAGACCCAGTACTTC. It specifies CASSPRHPETQYF.

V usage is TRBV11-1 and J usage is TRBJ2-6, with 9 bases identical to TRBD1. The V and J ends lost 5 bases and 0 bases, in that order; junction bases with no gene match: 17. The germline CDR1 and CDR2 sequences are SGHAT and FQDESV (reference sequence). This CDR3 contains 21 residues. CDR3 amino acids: CASSQPGLWSGQGSGANVLTF. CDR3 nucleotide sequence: TGTGCCAGCAGCCAACCGGGACTATGGTCGGGACAGGGCTCTGGGGCCAACGTCCTGACTTTC.